Listed below are T cell receptor beta chains from one sample, sequenced in a study of T cell changes during pregnancy in multiple sclerosis. The method was immunoSEQ multiplex PCR; TCRdb's version includes in-frame clones alone and lacks a portion of them. The sample includes 40,000 or so clones, about nine tenths of them seen just once. Source: CD8+ T cells from peripheral blood mononuclear cells, taken in the second trimester of pregnancy. These receptors originate from a female donor with multiple sclerosis, enrolled in a pregnancy study. Both conserved end residues are part of each CDR3. The D gene is left open where the match is weak. Size values are once, few and many counts, or a class for expanded clones, and some rows have none.

TRBD1 | TRBJ1-1 | TRBV27 | NA | TGTGCCAGCAGTCATCCAGGGGGCCCCCAGGGCACTGAAGCTTTCTTT | CASSHPGGPQGTEAFF
TRBD2 | TRBJ2-3 | TRBV11-2 | NA | TGTGCCAGCAGCTTACGCCTAGCGGGGAAGCATACGCAGTATTTT | CASSLRLAGKHTQYF
NA | TRBJ2-7 | TRBV12-2 | NA | TGTGCAAGTCGCTCCGATAGAAGCGGGAGGGCCGCTTACGAGCAGTACTTC | CASRSDRSGRAAYEQYF
NA | TRBJ2-2 | TRBV19 | NA | TGTGCCAGTAGTATAGGAGATCCCGGGGAGCTGTTTTTT | CASSIGDPGELFF
NA | TRBJ2-2 | TRBV2 | NA | TGTGCCATCGTAGGGACAAGCCCCAACACCGGGGAGCTGTTTTTT | CAIVGTSPNTGELFF
NA | TRBJ2-1 | TRBV11-3 | NA | TGTGCCAGCAGCCCGACCAGCGGGTTAACCTACAATGAGCAGTTCTTC | CASSPTSGLTYNEQFF
TRBD1 | TRBJ2-7 | TRBV27 | once | TGTGCCATCGTCACAGGGGGCGAGCAGTACTTC | CAIVTGGEQYF
TRBD1 | TRBJ1-1 | TRBV4-2 | NA | TGTGCCAGCAGCCAAGACCTACAGGGGATGGGGAGCACTGAAGCTTTCTTT | CASSQDLQGMGSTEAFF
TRBD2 | TRBJ2-1 | TRBV27 | NA | TGTGCCAGCAGCCTGACTAGCGGGTATTACAATGAGCAGTTCTTC | CASSLTSGYYNEQFF
NA | TRBJ1-1 | TRBV2 | once | TGTGCCAGCAGAGAAACAGTGAACACTGAAGCTTTCTTT | CASRETVNTEAFF
NA | TRBJ1-6 | TRBV7-8 | NA | TGTGCCAGCAGTACGGACAACCATTCACCCCTCCACTTT | CASSTDNHSPLHF
NA | TRBJ1-1 | TRBV7-3 | NA | TGTGCCAGCAGCGGTTGGACAGCTGATGAAGCTTTCTTT | CASSGWTADEAFF
TRBD1 | TRBJ2-7 | TRBV4-1 | once | TGCGCCAGCAGCCTGGACAGGGGCTCCTACGAGCAGTACTTC | CASSLDRGSYEQYF
NA | TRBJ1-3 | TRBV7-8 | NA | TGTGCCACTTTCTCCTCCAGCTCTGGAAACACCATATATTTT | CATFSSSSGNTIYF
NA | TRBJ1-1 | TRBV9 | NA | TGTGCCAGCTCCCCTGGGCACCTGAACACTGAAGCTTTCTTT | CASSPGHLNTEAFF
NA | TRBJ1-1 | TRBV10-3 | NA | TGTGCCATCAGATCCCCAGGACAGACAGCCAACACTGAAGCTTTCTTT | CAIRSPGQTANTEAFF
NA | TRBJ1-1 | TRBV4-1 | NA | TGCGCCAGCAGCCAAGTCCCTCCCTTTTTCCCGGGGACTGAAGCTTTCTTT | CASSQVPPFFPGTEAFF
NA | TRBJ2-5 | TRBV7-9 | NA | TGTGCCAGCAGCTTAGGTGATCTGTCAGGGTGGCACCAAGAGACCCAGTACTTC | CASSLGDLSGWHQETQYF
NA | TRBJ2-1 | TRBV6-4 | once | TGTGCCAGCAGTGACTGGGGCGATGAGCAGTTCTTC | CASSDWGDEQFF
TRBD2 | TRBJ2-7 | TRBV4-2 | NA | TGTGCCAGCAGCCCGGGCGCAAGCGGGAGCTACGAGCAGTACTTC | CASSPGASGSYEQYF
NA | TRBJ2-1 | TRBV7-9 | NA | TGTGCCAGCAGCTTAGGAGGGCCCAATGAGCAGTTCTTC | CASSLGGPNEQFF
TRBD2 | TRBJ2-5 | TRBV11-2 | NA | TGTGCCAGCAGCTTAGGAACTAGCGGGGGTGGAGAGACCCAGTACTTC | CASSLGTSGGGETQYF
NA | TRBJ2-1 | TRBV11-1 | NA | TGTGCCAGCAGCTTATTTCTCGGGGGACCCCGTCGGAATGAGCAGTTCTTC | CASSLFLGGPRRNEQFF
NA | TRBJ2-6 | TRBV4-2 | once | TGTGCCAGCAGCCAAGAAGGGGTTTCCCAGCTACTCTCTGGGGCCAACGTCCTGACTTTC | CASSQEGVSQLLSGANVLTF
NA | TRBJ2-5 | TRBV7-8 | NA | TGTGCCAGCAGCTTAGTGTCCTTAGCAGAAGAGACCCAGTACTTC | CASSLVSLAEETQYF
TRBD1 | TRBJ1-3 | TRBV5-5 | NA | TGTGCCAGCAGCTGGACAGGGGCCGACACCATATATTTT | CASSWTGADTIYF
NA | TRBJ2-1 | TRBV27 | NA | TGTGCCAGCAGAATTTCGGGGAATGAGCAGTTCTTC | CASRISGNEQFF
TRBD1 | TRBJ2-7 | TRBV19 | NA | TGTGCCAGTAGTAGAAGATGGGACAGGTCCTACGAGCAGTACTTC | CASSRRWDRSYEQYF
TRBD1 | TRBJ2-1 | TRBV11-3 | once | TGTGCCAGTTCTTACAGGGGGACTGAGCAGTTCTTC | CASSYRGTEQFF
NA | TRBJ2-3 | TRBV6-4 | NA | TGTGCCAGCAGCCCCAGGGCCGGGACAGATACGCAGTATTTT | CASSPRAGTDTQYF
NA | TRBJ2-7 | TRBV11-2 | NA | TGTGCCAGCAGCCCGGGACAAAACTACGAGCAGTACTTC | CASSPGQNYEQYF
TRBD1 | TRBJ2-2 | TRBV7-9 | few | TGTGCCAGCAGCTTTCCCCTACACCGGGACAGGGTGAACACCGGGGAGCTGTTTTTT | CASSFPLHRDRVNTGELFF
TRBD2 | TRBJ2-1 | TRBV6-6 | NA | TGTGCCAGCAGGGTGGCGGGAGGGCCGAATGAGCAGTTCTTC | CASRVAGGPNEQFF
TRBD1 | TRBJ2-7 | TRBV7-6 | NA | TGTGCCAGCAGCTTAAACAACAGGGGTGGCGAGCAGTACTTC | CASSLNNRGGEQYF
NA | TRBJ2-1 | TRBV7-8 | once | TGTGCCAGCAGCCCGAATGAGCAGTTCTTC | CASSPNEQFF
NA | TRBJ2-7 | TRBV4-2 | NA | TGTGCCAGCAGCCAAGGGGGGGTACGGGAGCAGTACTTC | CASSQGGVREQYF
NA | TRBJ1-1 | TRBV5-6 | NA | TGTGCCAGCAGCTTGATCCTTATGAACACTGAAGCTTTCTTT | CASSLILMNTEAFF
TRBD1 | TRBJ1-1 | TRBV27 | NA | TGTGCCAGCAGTAGTATAGGGGGCGTCACTGAAGCTTTCTTT | CASSSIGGVTEAFF
NA | TRBJ2-1 | TRBV6-5 | NA | TGTGCCAGCAGACCCAGGGGTCTGACCTACAATGAGCAGTTCTTC | CASRPRGLTYNEQFF
NA | TRBJ2-7 | TRBV30 | NA | TGTGCCTGGAGCTTAGGGACTGGCTACGAGCAGTACTTC | CAWSLGTGYEQYF
NA | TRBJ2-3 | TRBV30 | NA | TGTGCCTGGGGGGGCCCAACCGTCACAGATACGCAGTATTTT | CAWGGPTVTDTQYF
TRBD1 | TRBJ1-3 | TRBV15 | once | TGTGCCACCAGCAGAGATTCACGGACAGGGACTGGAAACACCATATATTTT | CATSRDSRTGTGNTIYF
NA | TRBJ2-5 | TRBV9 | NA | TGTGCCAGCAGCGCGGGAAGAGCCACCCAAGAGACCCAGTACTTC | CASSAGRATQETQYF
TRBD1 | TRBJ2-5 | TRBV14 | NA | TGTGCCAGCGACACAGGGGGAGTTTACGGGACCCAGTACTTC | CASDTGGVYGTQYF
TRBD1 | TRBJ2-7 | TRBV7-9 | NA | TGTGCCAGCAGCCCCCGGGACAGGGGCTACGAGCAGTACTTC | CASSPRDRGYEQYF
NA | TRBJ2-7 | TRBV4-3 | NA | TGCGCCAGCAGCCTAGTTCCTGACACCTACGAGCAGTACTTC | CASSLVPDTYEQYF
NA | TRBJ2-1 | TRBV19 | NA | TGTGCCAGTAGTATCTTTCACCCCGAAGGGGATGAGCAGTTCTTC | CASSIFHPEGDEQFF
NA | TRBJ2-7 | TRBV5-4 | NA | TGTGCCAGCAGCACAGGATACTACGAGCAGTACTTC | CASSTGYYEQYF